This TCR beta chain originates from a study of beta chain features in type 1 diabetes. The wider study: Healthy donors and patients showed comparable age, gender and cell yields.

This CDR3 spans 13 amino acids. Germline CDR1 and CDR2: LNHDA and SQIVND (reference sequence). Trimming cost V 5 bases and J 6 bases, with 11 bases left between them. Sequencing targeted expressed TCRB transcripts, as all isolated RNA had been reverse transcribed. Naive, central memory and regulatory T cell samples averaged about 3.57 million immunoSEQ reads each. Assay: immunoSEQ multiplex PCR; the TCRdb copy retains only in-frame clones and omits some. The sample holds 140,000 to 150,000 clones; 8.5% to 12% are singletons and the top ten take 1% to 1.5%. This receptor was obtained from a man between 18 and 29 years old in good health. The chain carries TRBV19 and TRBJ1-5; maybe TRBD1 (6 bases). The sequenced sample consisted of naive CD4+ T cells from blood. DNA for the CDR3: TGTGCCAGTAGTGCACAGGGTAGTCAGCCCCAGCATTTT. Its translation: CASSAQGSQPQHF.